This TCR beta chain was identified in a study of T cell responses to AZD1222 COVID-19 vaccine (dated by TCRdb to about 2021). At the level of the whole study: Because spike-specific TCR depth and breadth did not differ between the two schedules, AZD1222 recipients who got a second dose at roughly 4 weeks were pooled with those who got a second dose at roughly 12 weeks. A total of approximately 240 trial participants underwent TCR sequencing, of whom some 210 received two doses of AZD1222 and about 25 received two doses of the MenACWY control vaccine. Trial participants were enrolled into age subgroups of 18-55, 56-69 and 70-plus years, which contained 148, 28 and 57 TCR-sequenced participants, respectively. Findings and caveats that apply to the study as a whole: Conclusions about previously exposed vaccinees are limited because only six or seven AZD1222 recipients were SARS-CoV-2 seropositive at baseline. The 56-69-year group was small, and its depth increase did not reach significance, likely because of low power. Participants were mostly white British and included more females than males, and it was suggested by the authors that clonal diversity may have been underestimated. After two AZD1222 doses, both the breadth and the depth of spike-specific TCRs were significantly higher than at day 0 and than in MenACWY recipients. The vaccine-associated CD4 TCRs covered the entire spike protein, and the dominant responses fell in regions 160-218 and 743-854. Nearly half of unique spike-specific TCRs reportedly recognized epitopes outside regions mutated in the B.1.351 and B.1.1.7 variants. No day 14 peak-response samples were available, so repertoires were characterized only after the peak T cell response.

The CDR3 regions of human TCRbeta chains were analyzed by immunosequencing. The published analysis was carried out like this. Repertoire TCRs were checked for matches against a reference library of SARS-CoV-2-specific TCRs that had been generated using the MIRA antigen-specificity platform. Breadth meant the fraction of unique TCRs that were SARS-CoV-2-associated, whereas depth meant the fraction of total T cells that were SARS-CoV-2-associated. Using the MIRA data, each spike-specific TCR was mapped to the spike region that the TCR reacts to and placed in a CD4 or CD8 class. Log10-transformed breadth and depth values were compared by one-way ANOVA with Sidak's multiple comparisons tests. Entries here come from immuneACCESS through TCRdb and include only in-frame sequences with V and J called. Some clones fail to appear in such tables; in the studies checked, an unresolved V gene covers under half of the shortfall, and the cause of the remainder is unknown. V and J calls and clone size come straight from that table; D and trimming were deduced from the DNA. The sample table contains 73,000 or so clones; only one count was recorded for about 91% of them. The ten largest clones represent approximately 19% of the sample.

CDR1 and CDR2, per the germline V gene, are SGHTA and FQGNSA. The CDR3 spans 15 residues, from the cysteine through the phenylalanine. Only the CDR3 DNA stays, 45 bases, in frame from base 1. V loses 1 base of germline sequence and J loses 6 bases, and the interval between the two ends is 13 bases. About this clone itself: The target of this receptor is not known. No quality values exist for individual bases; no much larger clone is one base distant.

The time point label on this specimen signifies: baseline before first vaccination. Vaccinee samples were obtained from the UK trials COV001 and COV002, which included a single-blind randomized controlled phase 2/3 trial of AZD1222 (ChAdOx1 nCoV-19) in healthy adults. For TCRbeta chain sequencing, PBMC samples were collected from trial participants at day 0 and at day 28 after the second dose. The TCR was taken from an adult in good health. The chain is assembled from TRBV7-2 and TRBJ2-1; the D gene is unclear. The sequences come from peripheral blood, collected on day 0 of AZD1222 vaccination. The sequenced DNA is TGTGCCAGCAGCTTAGTGGCGTCCTTGAGCAATGAGCAGTTCTTC. This yields the protein CASSLVASLSNEQFF.